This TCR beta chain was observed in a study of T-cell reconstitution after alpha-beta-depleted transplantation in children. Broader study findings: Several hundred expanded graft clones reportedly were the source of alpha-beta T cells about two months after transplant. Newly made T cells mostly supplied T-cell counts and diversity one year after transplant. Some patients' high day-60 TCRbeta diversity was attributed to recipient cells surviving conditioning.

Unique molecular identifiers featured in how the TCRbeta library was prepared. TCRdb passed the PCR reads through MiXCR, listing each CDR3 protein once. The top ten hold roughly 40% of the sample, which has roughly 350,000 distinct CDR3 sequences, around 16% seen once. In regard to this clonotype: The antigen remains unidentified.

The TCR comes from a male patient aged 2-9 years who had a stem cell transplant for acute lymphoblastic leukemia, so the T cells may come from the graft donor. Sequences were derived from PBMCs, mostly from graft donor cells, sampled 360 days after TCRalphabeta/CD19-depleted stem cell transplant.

The CDR3 here is CASSQEPGGHTGELFF. The CDR3 DNA sequence: TGCGCCAGCAGCCAAGAACCGGGAGGGCACACCGGGGAGCTGTTTTTT. The chain employs TRBV4-3 and TRBJ2-2; 8 nucleotides agree with TRBD2. The CDR3 is 16 residues long. V lost 0 bases, J lost 3 bases, and 3 bases stayed unmatched. Germline V gives CDR1 LGHNA, CDR2 YSLEER.